This T cell receptor (beta chain) was retrieved from a study of T cell responses to AZD1222 COVID-19 vaccine. The CDR3 is 15 residues long. Germline V gives CDR1 SGDLS, CDR2 YYNGEE. The V end was cut by 3 bases, the J end by 4 bases, with 16 bases between. General study findings and limits: Recipients of AZD1222 seropositive at baseline numbered only 5 or 6. Possibly, clonal diversity was underestimated; donors were largely white British and included more females.

Of note for this clone: Its antigen is not known.

Method: immunoSEQ multiplex PCR; TCRdb's copy keeps in-frame clones and lacks some. Of around 150,000 clones detected, 90% to 95% appear once; the ten largest clones hold around 6.5%. The sequence came from an adult who received the AZD1222 COVID-19 vaccine. This rearrangement joins TRBV9 to TRBJ1-2; maybe TRBD1 (6 bases). This material consisted of peripheral blood, taken 28 days after the second AZD1222 dose. CDR3 protein: CASSGSEGDVYGYTF. The CDR3 DNA reads as TGTGCCAGCAGCGGCTCTGAGGGGGACGTCTATGGCTACACCTTC.